Listed here are 16 T cell receptor beta chains from one sample, sequenced in a study of beta chain features in type 1 diabetes. Expressed TCRB transcripts were sequenced, since all the RNA that had been isolated was reverse transcribed. Measured with immunoSEQ multiplex PCR; TCRdb has only the in-frame clones, and not every one. The sample records 810,000 or so clones, roughly 16% being singletons. Sequences were obtained from naive CD4+ T cells from blood. Source of these receptors: a woman younger than 35 in good health.

V gene TRBV19 combines with J gene TRBJ2-7; 13 bases agree with TRBD2. There are 17 residues in the CDR3. J lost 3 bases, V lost 5 bases, and 10 bases had no gene match. Germline CDR1 LNHDA, CDR2 SQIVND (reference sequence). In nucleotides, the CDR3 is TGTGCCAGTAGTCCCAGGGGGGGACTAGCGGGATACTACGAGCAGTACTTC. Its protein product is CASSPRGGLAGYYEQYF.

The CDR3 DNA reads TGTGCCAGCAGCTTACCCGACTGGGGTTGGGAAGGGAACACTGAAGCTTTCTTT. This gives the protein CASSLPDWGWEGNTEAFF. The J gene is TRBJ1-1, the V gene TRBV7-9; no clear D gene. The CDR3 sequence is 18 residues long. Trimming removed 2 bases from V and 1 base from J, with 20 bases in between. Germline V gene sequence: CDR1 SEHNR, CDR2 FQNEAQ (reference sequence).

This clone was recorded a few times. The chain couples TRBV13 to TRBJ1-2; 7 bases align to TRBD1. The CDR3 sequence is 14 residues long. The germline gives CDR1 PRHDT, CDR2 FYEKMQ (reference sequence). Trimming cost V 4 bases and J 2 bases; bases outside gene matches: 4. The CDR3 reads CASSSDRVNYGYTF. The CDR3 region has the DNA TGTGCCAGCAGCTCTGACAGGGTAAACTATGGCTACACCTTC.

The chain employs TRBV6-5 and TRBJ2-2; a weak D match, TRBD2 (6 bases). Trimming shortened V by 8 bases and J by 2 bases, and 9 bases separated the two germline ends. Germline V gene data show CDR1 as MNHEY and CDR2 as SVGAGI. The CDR3 runs 13 residues. The CDR3 reads CASSGGNTGELFF. CDR3 DNA: TGTGCCAGCTCCGGGGGAAACACCGGGGAGCTGTTTTTT.

This clone turned up a few times. The J gene is TRBJ2-6, the V gene TRBV21-1; the table gives TRBD1 as D, unverified against the DNA. TRBV21-1 is designated a pseudogene. The CDR3 is 18 amino acids. The CDR3 DNA reads TGTGCCAGCCCACGAGGCGGACAGGGGACTTGTAGGGCCAACGTCCTGACTTTC. This gives the protein CASPRGGQGTCRANVLTF.

This clone was seen a few times. The rearrangement links TRBV6-5 to TRBJ2-5, with D tentatively TRBD1 (6 bases). CDR1 and CDR2 from the germline V gene are MNHEY and SVGAGI. This CDR3 contains 14 residues. V was pared by 6 bases and J by 2 bases, with 13 bases between. The CDR3 loop is CASSPGQTQETQYF. CDR3 sequence (DNA): TGTGCCAGCAGCCCGGGACAAACACAAGAGACCCAGTACTTC.

The chain combines TRBV2 with TRBJ2-4; D not resolved. The CDR3 contains 13 residues. Germline V gene data show CDR1 as SNHLY and CDR2 as FYNNEI. The germline V and J ends were trimmed by 5 bases and 5 bases, with 10 bases remaining between them. CDR3 DNA sequence: TGTGCCAGCAGTACCTCCGCGCAAAACATTCAGTACTTC. Protein product: CASSTSAQNIQYF.

This clone was seen more than once but under ten times. The gene calls are TRBV2 and TRBJ2-3; D uncertain. This CDR3 comprises 15 residues. The germline V and J ends were trimmed by 8 bases and 1 base, with 16 bases remaining between them. In germline, CDR1 is SNHLY, CDR2 FYNNEI. The CDR3 spells CASAFLSVRTDTQYF. Written as DNA, the CDR3 is TGTGCCAGCGCCTTTCTGAGCGTACGCACAGATACGCAGTATTTT.

This clone was seen more than once but under ten times. V and J are TRBV30 and TRBJ1-1; D is ambiguous. The germline V gene has CDR1 GTSNPN and CDR2 SVGIG (reference sequence). The length of the CDR3 is 13 residues. Trimming pared 7 bases from V and 11 bases from J, leaving 23 bases between. CDR3: CAYTGPVSKRAFF. The CDR3 DNA reads TGTGCCTACACCGGGCCGGTAAGCAAGCGGGCTTTCTTT.

The sample holds a few counts of this clone. The V gene is TRBV5-1, the J gene TRBJ2-5, with D perhaps assigned TRBD1 or TRBD2 (5 bases each). Between the trimmed V and J ends, which lost 2 bases and 1 base, there was a span of 12 bases. CDR1 and CDR2 from the germline V gene are SGHRS and YFSETQ. CDR3 size: 15 residues. This CDR3 reads CASSFGAGAQETQYF. The CDR3, as DNA: TGCGCCAGCAGCTTCGGGGCAGGTGCCCAAGAGACCCAGTACTTC.

V usage is TRBV5-6 and J usage is TRBJ2-7; 7 bases map to TRBD2. Germline loops: CDR1 SGHDT, CDR2 YYEEEE. The CDR3 covers 13 residues. Trimming cost V 3 bases and J 6 bases; bases outside gene matches: 6. The CDR3 DNA sequence: TGTGCCAGCAGCTGGATCAGGGAGGGCGAGCAGTACTTC. Translation gives CASSWIREGEQYF.

This clone showed up just a few times. This chain uses TRBV7-2 with TRBJ1-2, with D perhaps matching TRBD1 (6 bases). The CDR3 spans 14 residues. Germline-derived CDR1 and CDR2 are SGHTA and FQGNSA. V lost 5 bases to trimming and J lost 4 bases, with 14 bases between them. CDR3 sequence (DNA): TGTGCCAGCAGCACAGCAGGGGTCTTCTATGGCTACACCTTC. It codes for CASSTAGVFYGYTF.

This clone showed up just a few times. The chain links TRBV10-3 to TRBJ1-2; tentatively, D is TRBD1 (6 bases). Germline CDR1 ENHRY, CDR2 SYGVKD. The germline V and J ends were trimmed by 0 bases and 3 bases, with 14 bases remaining between them. The CDR3 covers 16 residues. The CDR3 reads CAISESNRARHYGYTF. The CDR3 region has the DNA TGTGCCATCAGTGAGTCGAACAGGGCCCGACACTATGGCTACACCTTC.

The DNA for the CDR3 is TGTGCCAGCTCACCTACCAAGGATCAGCCCCAGCATTTT. This translates into CASSPTKDQPQHF. This sequence joins TRBV18 and TRBJ1-5; no reliable D call. Trimming pared 3 bases from V and 5 bases from J, leaving 8 bases between. The CDR3 totals 13 residues. Germline lookup yields CDR1 KGHSH and CDR2 LQKENI.

The table lists this clone with a few counts. J is TRBJ2-1 and V is TRBV7-6; TRBD1 agrees at 9 bases. V shed 5 bases, J shed 15 bases, and the junction held 17 bases outside the gene matches. CDR1 is SGHVS, CDR2 FNYEAQ, per germline. The CDR3 consists of 15 residues. The CDR3 here is CASSRNPGQGSARFF. The CDR3 DNA follows: TGTGCCAGCAGCCGCAACCCGGGACAGGGTAGTGCGCGGTTCTTC.

This clone showed up just a few times. This sequence joins TRBV19 and TRBJ2-1; a weak D match, TRBD2 (5 bases). Germline V gene sequence: CDR1 LNHDA, CDR2 SQIVND (reference sequence). The ends were cut back, 3 bases at V and 9 bases at J, with 12 bases in the middle. This CDR3 is 13 amino acids long. Written as DNA, the CDR3 is TGTGCCAGTAGTATTGGACCGGGGAGTGAGCAGTTCTTC. Translating gives CASSIGPGSEQFF.